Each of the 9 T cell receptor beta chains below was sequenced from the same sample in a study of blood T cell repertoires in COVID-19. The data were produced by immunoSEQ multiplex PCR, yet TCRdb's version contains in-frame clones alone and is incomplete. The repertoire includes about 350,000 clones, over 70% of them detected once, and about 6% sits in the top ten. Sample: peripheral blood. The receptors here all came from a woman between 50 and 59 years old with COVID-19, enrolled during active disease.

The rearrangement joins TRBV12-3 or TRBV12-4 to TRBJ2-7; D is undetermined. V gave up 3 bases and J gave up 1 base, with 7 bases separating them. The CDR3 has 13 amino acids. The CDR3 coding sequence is TGTGCCAGCAGTTTCAGTCAGTCCTACGAGCAGTACTTC. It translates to CASSFSQSYEQYF.

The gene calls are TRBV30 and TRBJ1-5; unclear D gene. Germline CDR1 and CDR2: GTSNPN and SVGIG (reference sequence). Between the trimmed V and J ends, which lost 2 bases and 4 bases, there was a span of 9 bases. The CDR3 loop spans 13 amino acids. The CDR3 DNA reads TGTGCCTGGAGTAGAGGGAATAATCAGCCCCAGCATTTT. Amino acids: CAWSRGNNQPQHF.

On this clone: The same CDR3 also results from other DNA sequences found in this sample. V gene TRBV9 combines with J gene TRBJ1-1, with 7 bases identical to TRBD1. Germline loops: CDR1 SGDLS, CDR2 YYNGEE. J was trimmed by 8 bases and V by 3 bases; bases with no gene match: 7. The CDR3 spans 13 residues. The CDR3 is CASSARGGAEAFF. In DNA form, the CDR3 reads TGTGCCAGCAGCGCCCGAGGGGGCGCAGAAGCTTTCTTT. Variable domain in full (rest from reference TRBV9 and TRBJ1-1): DSGVTQTPKHLITATGQRVTLRCSPRSGDLSVYWYQQSLDQGLQFLIQYYNGEERAKGNILERFSAQQFPDLHSELNLSSLELGDSALYFCASSARGGAEAFFGQGTRLTVV.

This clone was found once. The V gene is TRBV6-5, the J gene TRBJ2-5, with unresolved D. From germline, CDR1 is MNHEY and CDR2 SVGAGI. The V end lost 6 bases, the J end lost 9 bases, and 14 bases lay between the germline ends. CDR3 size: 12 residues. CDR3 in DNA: TGTGCCAGCAGGACGACCTCGGCGGCCCAGTACTTC. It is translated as CASRTTSAAQYF.

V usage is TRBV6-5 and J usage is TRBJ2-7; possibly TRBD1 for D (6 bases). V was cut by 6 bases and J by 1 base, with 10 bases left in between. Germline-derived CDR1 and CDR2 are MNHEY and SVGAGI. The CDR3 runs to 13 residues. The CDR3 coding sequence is TGTGCCAGCAGACAGGGCGGGTCCTACGAGCAGTACTTC. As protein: CASRQGGSYEQYF.

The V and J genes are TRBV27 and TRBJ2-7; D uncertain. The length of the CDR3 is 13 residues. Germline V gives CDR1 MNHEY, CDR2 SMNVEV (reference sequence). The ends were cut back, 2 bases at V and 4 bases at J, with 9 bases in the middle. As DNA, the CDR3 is TGTGCCAGCAGTTTAGGGCAGCAGTACGAGCAGTACTTC. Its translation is CASSLGQQYEQYF.

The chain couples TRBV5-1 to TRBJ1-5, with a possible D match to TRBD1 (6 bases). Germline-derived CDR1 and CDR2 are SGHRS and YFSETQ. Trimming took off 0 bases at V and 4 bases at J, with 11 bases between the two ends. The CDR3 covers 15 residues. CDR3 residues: CASSLEGRGNQPQHF. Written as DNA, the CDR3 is TGCGCCAGCAGCTTGGAGGGGAGGGGGAATCAGCCCCAGCATTTT.

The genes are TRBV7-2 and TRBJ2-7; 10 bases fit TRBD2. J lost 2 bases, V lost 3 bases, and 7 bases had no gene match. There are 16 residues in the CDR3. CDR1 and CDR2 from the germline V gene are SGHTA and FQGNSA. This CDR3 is CASSLGIAGGPYEQYF. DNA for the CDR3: TGTGCCAGCAGCTTGGGGATAGCGGGAGGACCCTACGAGCAGTACTTC.

CDR3 DNA: TGTGCCAGCAGCGTTACAGGGAACACTGAAGCTTTCTTT. Translation: CASSVTGNTEAFF. The chain is built from TRBV11-3 and TRBJ1-1; perhaps TRBD1 as D (5 bases). CDR1 is SGHNT and CDR2 is YENEEA in the germline V gene. Trimming left V 5 bases short and J 1 base short, with 8 bases between. The CDR3 sequence is 13 residues long.